This entry features one TCR beta chain sequence. No antigen is known for it. The germline CDR1 and CDR2 sequences are PRHDT and FYEKMQ (reference sequence). CDR3 length: 15 amino acids. The trim removed 0 bases at V and 2 bases at J, leaving 1 base unmatched. The data belong to a study of lymphopenia after photon versus proton radiotherapy. Sequenced by immunoSEQ multiplex PCR; TCRdb stores in-frame clones only, minus some. The profile shows approximately 70,000 clones, approximately 90% of them singletons. Points from the study as a whole: In patients who died, overall survival fell as post-nadir TCR diversity dropped more.

The TCR was taken from a man aged 80 or over with esophageal cancer. The chain carries TRBV13 and TRBJ1-1; the match to TRBD1 covers 9 bases. The sample was peripheral blood, taken from a patient treated with proton-based radiotherapy. The CDR3 bases are TGTGCCAGCAGCTTAGGGGACAGGGGTAACACTGAAGCTTTCTTT. Translation gives CASSLGDRGNTEAFF.